This paragraph reports one TCR beta chain. Its specific antigen is unknown. Per-base quality was not reported, and no clone a single base away is much larger than it. Ficoll-Paque density gradient centrifugation was the method used to isolate PBMCs. The sample originates from a study of T-cell memory formation after mild COVID-19 (dated by TCRdb to the early 2020s). General notes on the study: TCR sequence clusters from the two donors were largely donor specific. Longitudinal TCRalpha and TCRbeta repertoire sequencing tracked T-cell clones expanding and contracting after mild COVID-19 in a couple of donors. Two young, previously healthy adult volunteers made up the cohort, one male and one female. Study-wide conclusions, independent of this receptor: The study covered only a couple of mild cases, and larger cohorts including severe cases with pre-infection samples were considered necessary. Clones that contracted from day 15 to 85 showed balanced CD4/CD8 phenotypes, whereas a second wave of clones that expanded from day 15 to 37 leaned towards CD4+. The second-wave clones that peaked on day 37 were not confirmed to be SARS-CoV-2 specific. Contracting CD4+ clones were found mainly in CM and EM memory subsets, while CD8+ clones were enriched in EMRA. Some responding clones were found in pre-infection memory, which suggests that pre-existing cross-reactive memory T cells took part in the SARS-CoV-2 response.

The listed sequencing device is Illumina NovaSeq 6000. Using 5'RACE with constant-segment primers, TCRalpha and TCRbeta cDNA libraries were constructed, with sample barcodes and unique molecular identifiers added in the process. RNA was extracted from every sample with Trizol reagent. Libraries were amplified in two PCR steps, with a second sample barcode and Illumina TruSeq adapters added in the second step. Sequencing of the libraries was done on an Illumina NovaSeq, producing 2 x 150 bp paired-end reads. The study's processing was this. With migec v1.2.7, reads were demultiplexed and then collapsed into UMI-guided consensus sequences. Using mixcr v2.1.11, UMI consensuses were aligned to TRA and TRB V and J templates and then assembled into clonotypes. Expanded or contracted clonotypes were those called significant by both edgeR and NoisET, with noise models trained on biological replicates. For edgeR calls, a false discovery rate-adjusted p below 0.01 and a log2 fold-change threshold of 1 were applied. PCA with hierarchical clustering of max-normalized trajectories of the 1000 most abundant clonotypes was used as exploratory dynamics analysis. Separately sequenced CD4+ and CD8+ repertoires were used to assign the CD4 or CD8 phenotype of responding clones. The public reads were run again by TCRdb, first through fastp at Q25 and then through MiXCR, and only productive beta chains were kept. Every distinct CDR3 protein forms one entry, paired with its most common genes and DNA. What appears here as the V and J calls and clone size reflects TCRdb's work, not the paper's. In this sample the table shows some 440,000 distinct CDR3 sequences, approximately 23% of which occur a single time. Around 13% of the sample is taken by the ten largest.

The CDR3 has 15 amino acids, counting the end cysteine and phenylalanine. Only CDR3 DNA is held: 45 bases, read in frame from base 1. The germline V gene yields SGHRS for CDR1 and YFSETQ for CDR2. V gives up 2 bases and J gives up 1 base, and the segment between their germline ends measures 12 bases. The rearrangement combines TRBV5-1 with TRBJ1-1; the D segment cannot be called with confidence. The sequence came from an adult woman who had mild COVID-19 (a few samples of this study predate the infection). The sample titles of this study are shuffled in the database, so cell type and time point are left out; the donor was told from shared clones. The sequencing input was PBMCs or a T cell subset sorted from them (not recorded which). This receptor carries the CDR3 CASSFMRRTNTEAFF. The sequenced DNA: TGCGCCAGCAGCTTCATGAGACGGACGAACACTGAAGCTTTCTTT.